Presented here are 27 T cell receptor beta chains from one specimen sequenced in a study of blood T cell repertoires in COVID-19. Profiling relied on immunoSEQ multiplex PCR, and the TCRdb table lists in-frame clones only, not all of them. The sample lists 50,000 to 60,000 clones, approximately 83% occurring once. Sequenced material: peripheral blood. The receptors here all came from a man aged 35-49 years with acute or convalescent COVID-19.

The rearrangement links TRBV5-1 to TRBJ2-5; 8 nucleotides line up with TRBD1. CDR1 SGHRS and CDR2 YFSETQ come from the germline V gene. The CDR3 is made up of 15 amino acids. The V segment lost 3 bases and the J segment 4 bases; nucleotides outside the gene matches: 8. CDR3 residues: CASSWGRGLGETQYF. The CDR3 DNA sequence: TGCGCCAGCAGCTGGGGCAGGGGGCTAGGAGAGACCCAGTACTTC.

CDR3 protein: CASSERIGTGVLRAFF. Written as DNA, the CDR3 is TGTGCCAGCAGTGAAAGGATAGGGACAGGGGTTTTACGAGCTTTCTTT. This sequence joins TRBV6-1 and TRBJ1-1, with 10 bases aligning to TRBD1. Germline V lookup: CDR1 MNHNS, CDR2 SASEGT. With V trimmed by 2 bases and J by 10 bases, 13 bases remained unmatched. The CDR3 has 16 amino acids.

The chain's CDR3 is CATSRLQGTNQPQHF. The CDR3 nucleotides are TGTGCCACCAGCAGACTACAGGGGACCAATCAGCCCCAGCATTTT. The V gene is TRBV15, the J gene TRBJ1-5; 7 bases line up with TRBD1. Germline V gene data show CDR1 as LNHNV and CDR2 as YYDKDF (reference sequence). This CDR3 is 15 amino acids long. V shed 2 bases and J 3 bases; nucleotides not matched to a gene: 4.

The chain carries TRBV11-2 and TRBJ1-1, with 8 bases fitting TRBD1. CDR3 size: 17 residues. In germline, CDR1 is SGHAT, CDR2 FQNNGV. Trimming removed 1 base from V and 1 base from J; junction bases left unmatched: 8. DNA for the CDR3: TGTGCCAGCAGCTTAGCGGGTCTCGGACAGGGGAACACTGAAGCTTTCTTT. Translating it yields CASSLAGLGQGNTEAFF.

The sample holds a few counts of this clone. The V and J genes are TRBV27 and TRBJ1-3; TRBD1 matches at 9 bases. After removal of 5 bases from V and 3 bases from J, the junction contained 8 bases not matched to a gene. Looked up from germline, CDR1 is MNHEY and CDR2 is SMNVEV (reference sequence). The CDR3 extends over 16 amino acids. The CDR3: CASSRRTGVFGNTIYF. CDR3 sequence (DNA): TGTGCCAGCAGTCGTAGGACAGGGGTCTTTGGAAACACCATATATTTT.

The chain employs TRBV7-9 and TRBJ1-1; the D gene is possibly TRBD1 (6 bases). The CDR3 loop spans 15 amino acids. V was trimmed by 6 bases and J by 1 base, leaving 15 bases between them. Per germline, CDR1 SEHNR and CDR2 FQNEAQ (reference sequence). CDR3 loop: CASRPPGQTNTEAFF. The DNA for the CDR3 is TGTGCCAGCAGGCCCCCCGGACAGACGAACACTGAAGCTTTCTTT.

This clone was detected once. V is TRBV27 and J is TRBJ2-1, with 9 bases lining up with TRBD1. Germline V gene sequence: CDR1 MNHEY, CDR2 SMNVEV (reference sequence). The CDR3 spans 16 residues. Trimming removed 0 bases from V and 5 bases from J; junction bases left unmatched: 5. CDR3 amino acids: CASSLSGTGNHNEQFF. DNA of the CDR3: TGTGCCAGCAGTTTATCGGGGACAGGGAATCACAATGAGCAGTTCTTC.

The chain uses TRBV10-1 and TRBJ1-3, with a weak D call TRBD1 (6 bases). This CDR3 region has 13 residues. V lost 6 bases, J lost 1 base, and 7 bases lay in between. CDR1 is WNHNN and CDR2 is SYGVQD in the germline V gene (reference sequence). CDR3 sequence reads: CASSRGSGNTIYF. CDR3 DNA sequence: TGCGCCAGCAGCAGGGGATCTGGAAACACCATATATTTT.

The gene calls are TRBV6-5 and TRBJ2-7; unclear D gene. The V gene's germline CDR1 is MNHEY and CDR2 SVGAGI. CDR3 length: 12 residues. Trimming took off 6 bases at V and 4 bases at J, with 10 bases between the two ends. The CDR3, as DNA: TGTGCCAGCAGGCAGCGTTCATACGAGCAGTACGTC. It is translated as CASRQRSYEQYV.

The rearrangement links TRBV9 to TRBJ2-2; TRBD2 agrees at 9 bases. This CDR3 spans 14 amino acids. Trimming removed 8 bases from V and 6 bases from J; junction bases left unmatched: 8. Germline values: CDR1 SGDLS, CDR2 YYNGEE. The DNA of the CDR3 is TGTGCCAGATGTAGCGGGAGTGGATCCGGGGAGCTGTTTTTT. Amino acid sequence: CARCSGSGSGELFF.

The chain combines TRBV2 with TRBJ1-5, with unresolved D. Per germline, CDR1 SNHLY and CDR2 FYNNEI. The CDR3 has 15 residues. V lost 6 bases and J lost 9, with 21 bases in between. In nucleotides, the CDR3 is TGTGCCAGCAGGGAGGACCGCGGCAGCCTGGCGCCCCAGCATTTT. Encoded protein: CASREDRGSLAPQHF.

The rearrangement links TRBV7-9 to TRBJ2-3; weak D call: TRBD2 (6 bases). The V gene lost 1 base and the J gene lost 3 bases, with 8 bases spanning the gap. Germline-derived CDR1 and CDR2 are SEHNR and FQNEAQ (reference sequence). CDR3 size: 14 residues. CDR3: CASSLEAGTDTQYF. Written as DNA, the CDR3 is TGTGCCAGCAGCTTAGAGGCGGGGACAGATACGCAGTATTTT.

This CDR3 reads CASSLRAAGNTEAFF. As DNA, the CDR3 is TGTGCCAGCAGCTTAAGGGCAGCGGGGAACACTGAAGCTTTCTTT. The chain couples TRBV11-2 to TRBJ1-1; D is unresolved. The CDR3 runs to 15 residues. Germline CDR1 reads SGHAT; CDR2 reads FQNNGV. Deletions cut 2 bases from V and 1 base from J, with 11 bases between.

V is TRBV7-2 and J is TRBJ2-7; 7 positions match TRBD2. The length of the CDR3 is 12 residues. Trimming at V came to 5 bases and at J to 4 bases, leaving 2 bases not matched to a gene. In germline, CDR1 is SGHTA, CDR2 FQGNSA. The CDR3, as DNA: TGTGCCAGCAGCCGGGACTATTACGAGCAGTACTTC. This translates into CASSRDYYEQYF. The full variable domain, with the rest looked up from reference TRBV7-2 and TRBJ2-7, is GAGVSQSPSNKVTEKGKDVELRCDPISGHTALYWYRQSLGQGLEFLIYFQGNSAPDKSGLPSDRFSAERTGGSVSTLTIQRTQQEDSAVYLCASSRDYYEQYFGPGTRLTVT.

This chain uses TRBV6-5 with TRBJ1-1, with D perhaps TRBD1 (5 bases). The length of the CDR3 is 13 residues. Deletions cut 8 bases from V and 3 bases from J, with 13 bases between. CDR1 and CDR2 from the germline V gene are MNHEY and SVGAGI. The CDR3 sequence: CASGHGEDTEAFF. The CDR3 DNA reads TGTGCCAGCGGACACGGTGAAGACACTGAAGCTTTCTTT.

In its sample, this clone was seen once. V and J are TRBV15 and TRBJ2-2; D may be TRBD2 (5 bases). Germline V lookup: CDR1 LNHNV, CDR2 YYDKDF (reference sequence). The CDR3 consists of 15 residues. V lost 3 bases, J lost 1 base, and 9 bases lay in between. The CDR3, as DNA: TGTGCCACCAGCAGGGAGGTGGGGAACACCGGGGAGCTGTTTTTT. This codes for CATSREVGNTGELFF.

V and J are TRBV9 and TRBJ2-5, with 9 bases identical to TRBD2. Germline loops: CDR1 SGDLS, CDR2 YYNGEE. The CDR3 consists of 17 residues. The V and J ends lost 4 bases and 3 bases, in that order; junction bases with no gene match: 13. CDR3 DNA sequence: TGTGCCAGCAGCCCGAGTGCGGGGCGGGGGGGGAAAGAGACCCAGTACTTC. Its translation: CASSPSAGRGGKETQYF.

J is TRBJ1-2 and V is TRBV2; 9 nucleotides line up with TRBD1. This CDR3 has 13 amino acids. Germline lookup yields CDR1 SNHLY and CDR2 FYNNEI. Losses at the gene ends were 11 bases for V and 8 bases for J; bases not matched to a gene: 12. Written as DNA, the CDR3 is TGTGCCTGGCCGGAGGACAGGGGAAGCGGCTACACCTTC. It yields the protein CAWPEDRGSGYTF. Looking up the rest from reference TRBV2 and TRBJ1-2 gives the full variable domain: EPEVTQTPSHQVTQMGQEVILRCVPISNHLYFYWYRQILGQKVEFLVSFYNNEISEKSEIFDDQFSVERPDGSNFTLKIRSTKLEDSAMYFCAWPEDRGSGYTFGSGTRLTVV.

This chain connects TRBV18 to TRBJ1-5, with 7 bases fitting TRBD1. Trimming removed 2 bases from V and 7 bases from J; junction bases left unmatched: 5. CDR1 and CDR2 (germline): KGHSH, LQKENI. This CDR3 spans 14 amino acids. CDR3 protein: CASSPGGQAQPQHF. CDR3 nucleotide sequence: TGTGCCAGCTCACCAGGTGGACAGGCCCAGCCCCAGCATTTT.

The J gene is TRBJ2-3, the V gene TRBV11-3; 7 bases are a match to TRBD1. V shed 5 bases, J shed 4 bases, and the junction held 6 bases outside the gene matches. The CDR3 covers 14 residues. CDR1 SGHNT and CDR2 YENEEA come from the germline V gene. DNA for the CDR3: TGTGCCAGCAGCCCAACGACAGGGTCAGATACGCAGTATTTT. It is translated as CASSPTTGSDTQYF. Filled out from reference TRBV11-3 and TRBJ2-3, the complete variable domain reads EAGVVQSPRYKIIEKKQPVAFWCNPISGHNTLYWYLQNLGQGPELLIRYENEEAVDDSQLPKDRFSAERLKGVDSTLKIQPAELGDSAVYLCASSPTTGSDTQYFGPGTRLTVL.

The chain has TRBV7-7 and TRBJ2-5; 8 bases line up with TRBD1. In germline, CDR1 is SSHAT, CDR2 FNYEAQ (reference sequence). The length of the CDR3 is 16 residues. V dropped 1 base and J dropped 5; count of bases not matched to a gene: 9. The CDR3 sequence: CASSLEVGQGRETQYF. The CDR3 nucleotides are TGTGCCAGCAGCTTAGAAGTCGGACAGGGCAGGGAGACCCAGTACTTC.

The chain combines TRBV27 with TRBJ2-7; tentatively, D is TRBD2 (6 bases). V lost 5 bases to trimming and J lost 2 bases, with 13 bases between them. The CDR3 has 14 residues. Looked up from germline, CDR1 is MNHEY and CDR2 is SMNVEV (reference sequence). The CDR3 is CASSRGLGAYEQYF. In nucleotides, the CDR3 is TGTGCCAGCAGTCGGGGACTCGGGGCCTACGAGCAGTACTTC.

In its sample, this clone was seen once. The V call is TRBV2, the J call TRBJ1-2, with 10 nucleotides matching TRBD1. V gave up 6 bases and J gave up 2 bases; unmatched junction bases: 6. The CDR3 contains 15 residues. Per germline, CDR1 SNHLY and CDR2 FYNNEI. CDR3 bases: TGTGCCAGCAGCCGACAGGGGGCGTTAAACTATGGCTACACCTTC. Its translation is CASSRQGALNYGYTF.

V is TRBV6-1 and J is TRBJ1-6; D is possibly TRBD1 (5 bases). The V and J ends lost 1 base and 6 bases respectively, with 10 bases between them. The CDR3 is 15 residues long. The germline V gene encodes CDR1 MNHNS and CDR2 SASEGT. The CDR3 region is CASSEGVGVNSPLHF. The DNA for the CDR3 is TGTGCCAGCAGTGAAGGCGTAGGGGTTAATTCACCCCTCCACTTT.

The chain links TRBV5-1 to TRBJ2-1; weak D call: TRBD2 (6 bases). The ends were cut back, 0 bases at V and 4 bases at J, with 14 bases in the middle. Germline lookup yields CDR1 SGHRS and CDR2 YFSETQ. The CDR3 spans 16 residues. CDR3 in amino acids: CASSLAPGESYNEQFF. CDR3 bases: TGCGCCAGCAGCTTGGCCCCGGGGGAGAGTTACAATGAGCAGTTCTTC.

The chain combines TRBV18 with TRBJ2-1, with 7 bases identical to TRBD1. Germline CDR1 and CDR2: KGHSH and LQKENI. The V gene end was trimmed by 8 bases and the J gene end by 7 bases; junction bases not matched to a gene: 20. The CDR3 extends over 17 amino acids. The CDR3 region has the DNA TGTGCCAGCCTAAACGGGACAGCTCTCTGGTCATCGAATGAGCAGTTCTTC. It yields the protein CASLNGTALWSSNEQFF.

The CDR3 is CASRTTLVTGELFF. As DNA, the CDR3 is TGTGCCAGCAGGACTACTCTTGTCACCGGGGAGCTGTTTTTT. The V call is TRBV6-5, the J call TRBJ2-2; possibly TRBD2 for D (5 bases). CDR3 length: 14 residues. Germline CDR1 reads MNHEY; CDR2 reads SVGAGI. V lost 6 bases and J 4 bases, leaving 12 bases between the germline ends.